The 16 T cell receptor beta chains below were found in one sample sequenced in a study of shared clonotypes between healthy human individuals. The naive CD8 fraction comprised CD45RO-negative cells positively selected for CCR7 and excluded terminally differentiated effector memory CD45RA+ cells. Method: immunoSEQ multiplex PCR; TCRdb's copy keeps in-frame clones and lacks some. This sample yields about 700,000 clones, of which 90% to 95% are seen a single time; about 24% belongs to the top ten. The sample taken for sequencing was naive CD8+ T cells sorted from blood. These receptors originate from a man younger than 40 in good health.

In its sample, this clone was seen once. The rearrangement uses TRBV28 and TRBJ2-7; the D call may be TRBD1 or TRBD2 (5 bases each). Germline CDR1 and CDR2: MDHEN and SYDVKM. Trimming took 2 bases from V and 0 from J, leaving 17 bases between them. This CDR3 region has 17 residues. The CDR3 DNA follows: TGTGCCAGCAGTTTAGCCATTTTGAGGGGTAACTCCTACGAGCAGTACTTC. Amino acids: CASSLAILRGNSYEQYF.

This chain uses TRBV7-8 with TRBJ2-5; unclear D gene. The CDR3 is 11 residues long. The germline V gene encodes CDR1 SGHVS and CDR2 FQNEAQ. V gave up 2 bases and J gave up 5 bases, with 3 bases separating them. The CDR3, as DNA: TGTGCCAGCAGCTTACTGGAGACCCAGTACTTC. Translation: CASSLLETQYF.

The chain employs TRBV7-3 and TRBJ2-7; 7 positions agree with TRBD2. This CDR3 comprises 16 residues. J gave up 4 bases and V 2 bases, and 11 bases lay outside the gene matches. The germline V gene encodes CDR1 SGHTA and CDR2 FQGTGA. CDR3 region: CASSLGEVASGYEQYF. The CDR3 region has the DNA TGTGCCAGCAGCTTAGGAGAGGTGGCTAGCGGATACGAGCAGTACTTC. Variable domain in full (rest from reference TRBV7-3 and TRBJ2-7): GAGVSQTPSNKVTEKGKYVELRCDPISGHTALYWYRQSLGQGPEFLIYFQGTGAADDSGLPNDRFFAVRPEGSVSTLKIQRTERGDSAVYLCASSLGEVASGYEQYFGPGTRLTVT.

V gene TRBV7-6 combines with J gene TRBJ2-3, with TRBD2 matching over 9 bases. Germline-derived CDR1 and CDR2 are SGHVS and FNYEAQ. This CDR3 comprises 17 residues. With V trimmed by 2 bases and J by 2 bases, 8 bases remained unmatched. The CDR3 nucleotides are TGTGCCAGCAGCTTAATTTCGCGGGAGGGAATCACAGATACGCAGTATTTT. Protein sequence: CASSLISREGITDTQYF.

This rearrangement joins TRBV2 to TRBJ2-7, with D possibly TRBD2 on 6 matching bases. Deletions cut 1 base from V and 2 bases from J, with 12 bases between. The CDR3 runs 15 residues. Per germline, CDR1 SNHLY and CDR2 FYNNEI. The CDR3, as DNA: TGTGCCAGCAGTGAAGGGGGAGGATCCACCTACGAGCAGTACTTC. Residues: CASSEGGGSTYEQYF.

The CDR3 reads CAWSFTLNTGELFF. Here the CDR3 DNA reads TGTGCCTGGAGTTTTACACTTAACACCGGGGAGCTGTTTTTT. The J gene is TRBJ2-2, the V gene TRBV30; D is uncertain. With 2 bases removed from V and 2 bases from J, the gap between germline ends came to 9 bases. The germline gives CDR1 GTSNPN, CDR2 SVGIG (reference sequence). CDR3 length: 14 amino acids.

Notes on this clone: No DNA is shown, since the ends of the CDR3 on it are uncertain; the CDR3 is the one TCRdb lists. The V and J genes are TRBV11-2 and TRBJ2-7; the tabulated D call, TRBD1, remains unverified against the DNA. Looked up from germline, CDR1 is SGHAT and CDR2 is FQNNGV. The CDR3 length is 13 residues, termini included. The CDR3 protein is CASSFGAGHHTSF.

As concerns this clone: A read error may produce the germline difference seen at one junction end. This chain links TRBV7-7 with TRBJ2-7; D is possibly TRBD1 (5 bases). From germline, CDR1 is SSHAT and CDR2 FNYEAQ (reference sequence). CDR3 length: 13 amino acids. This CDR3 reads CASSPGYGYEQYF. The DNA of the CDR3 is TGTGCTAGCAGCCCAGGGTACGGCTACGAGCAGTACTTC.

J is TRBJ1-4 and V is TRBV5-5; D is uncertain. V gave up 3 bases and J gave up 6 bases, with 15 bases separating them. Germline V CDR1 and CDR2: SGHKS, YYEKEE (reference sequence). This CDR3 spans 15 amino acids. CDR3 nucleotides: TGTGCCAGCAGCTCGGGTGGGGAGCACCATGAAAAACTGTTTTTT. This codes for CASSSGGEHHEKLFF.

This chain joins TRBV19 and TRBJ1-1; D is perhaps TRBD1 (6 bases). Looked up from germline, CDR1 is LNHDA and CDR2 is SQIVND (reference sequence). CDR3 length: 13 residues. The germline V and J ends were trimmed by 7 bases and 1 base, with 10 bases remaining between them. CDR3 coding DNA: TGTGCCAGTAACCTAGGGGGGAACACTGAAGCTTTCTTT. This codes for CASNLGGNTEAFF.

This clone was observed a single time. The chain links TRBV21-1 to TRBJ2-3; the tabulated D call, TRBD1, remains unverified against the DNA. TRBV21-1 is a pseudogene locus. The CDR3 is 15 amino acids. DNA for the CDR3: TGTGCCAGCAGCACTTACAGGGCGGTCACAGATACGCAGTATTTT. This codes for CASSTYRAVTDTQYF.

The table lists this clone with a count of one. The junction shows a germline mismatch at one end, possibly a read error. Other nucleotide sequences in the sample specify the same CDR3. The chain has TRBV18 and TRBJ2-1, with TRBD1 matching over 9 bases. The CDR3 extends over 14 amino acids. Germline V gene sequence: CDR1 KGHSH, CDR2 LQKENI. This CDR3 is CASSRWDRVNEQFF. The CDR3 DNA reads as TGTGCCAGCTCACGATGGGACAGGGTAAATGAACAGTTCTTC.

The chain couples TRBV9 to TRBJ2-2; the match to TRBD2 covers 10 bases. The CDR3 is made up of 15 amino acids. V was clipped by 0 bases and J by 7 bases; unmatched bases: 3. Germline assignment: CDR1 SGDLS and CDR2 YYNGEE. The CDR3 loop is CASSVGGLAIGELFF. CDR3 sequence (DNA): TGTGCCAGCAGCGTAGGGGGACTAGCGATCGGGGAGCTGTTTTTT.

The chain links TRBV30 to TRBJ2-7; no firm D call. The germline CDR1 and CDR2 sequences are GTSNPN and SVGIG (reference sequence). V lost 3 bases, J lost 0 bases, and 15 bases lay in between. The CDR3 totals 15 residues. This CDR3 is CAWRSPTQSSYEQYF. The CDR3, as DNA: TGTGCCTGGAGAAGCCCGACGCAGAGCTCCTACGAGCAGTACTTC.

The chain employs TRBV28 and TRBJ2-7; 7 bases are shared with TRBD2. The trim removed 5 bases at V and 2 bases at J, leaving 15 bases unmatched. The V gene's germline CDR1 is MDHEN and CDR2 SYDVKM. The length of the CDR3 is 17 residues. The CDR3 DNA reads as TGTGCCAGCAGTACAGAGATAATCCGGGACTATCCCTACGAGCAGTACTTC. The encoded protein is CASSTEIIRDYPYEQYF.

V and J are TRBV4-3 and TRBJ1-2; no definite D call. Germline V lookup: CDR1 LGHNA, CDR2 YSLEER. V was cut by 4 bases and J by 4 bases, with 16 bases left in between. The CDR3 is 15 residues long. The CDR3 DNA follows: TGCGCCAGCAGCCCTAGCTGGGCAGGCATCTATGGCTACACCTTC. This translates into CASSPSWAGIYGYTF.